What follows are 14 T cell receptor beta chains derived from one specimen sequenced in a study of T cells in localized non-small cell lung cancer. Assay: immunoSEQ multiplex PCR; the TCRdb copy retains only in-frame clones and omits some. The sample lists about 82,000 clones; around 81% were seen once. Specimen: PBMCs, collected before any cancer treatment. All receptors derive from a man between 35 and 75 years old with stage II squamous cell lung carcinoma.

This clone was detected once. The V and J genes are TRBV19 and TRBJ1-3; D may be TRBD1 (6 bases). Trimming pared 3 bases from V and 2 bases from J, leaving 8 bases between. The CDR3 is 14 amino acids. Germline values: CDR1 LNHDA, CDR2 SQIVND (reference sequence). The CDR3 DNA reads as TGTGCCAGTAGTATCCGGGGGCCTGGAAACACCATATATTTT. Encoded protein: CASSIRGPGNTIYF.

The rearrangement links TRBV2 to TRBJ2-3; D might be TRBD1 (5 bases). The V gene lost 4 bases and the J gene lost 5 bases, with 7 bases spanning the gap. Germline V CDR1 and CDR2: SNHLY, FYNNEI. This CDR3 spans 12 amino acids. The CDR3 region is CASSVRGDTQYF. CDR3 nucleotides: TGTGCCAGCAGTGTTAGGGGAGATACGCAGTATTTT.

The chain joins TRBV5-1 to TRBJ1-1; D may be TRBD1 (6 bases). The CDR3 covers 11 residues. Germline CDR1 reads SGHRS; CDR2 reads YFSETQ. Trimming removed 2 bases from V and 11 bases from J, with 10 bases in between. The DNA of the CDR3 is TGCGCCAGCAGCTTCCAGGGGCTGGCTTTCTTT. Translation: CASSFQGLAFF.

The chain links TRBV6-1 to TRBJ2-7; 7 bases line up with TRBD1. The germline V gene has CDR1 MNHNS and CDR2 SASEGT. Unmatched junction bases numbered 11, after V lost 6 bases and J lost 6 bases. This CDR3 region has 14 residues. Here the CDR3 reads CASSPGTARSEQYF. CDR3 in DNA: TGTGCCAGCAGCCCCGGGACAGCCCGTTCCGAGCAGTACTTC.

V is TRBV5-4 and J is TRBJ1-3, with D unclear. The germline V gene has CDR1 SGHNT and CDR2 YYREEE (reference sequence). The CDR3 runs to 15 residues. The V and J ends lost 1 base and 1 base respectively, with 9 bases between them. The CDR3 is CASSLSTTSGNTIYF. As DNA, the CDR3 is TGTGCCAGCAGCTTGAGTACCACTTCTGGAAACACCATATATTTT.

The chain combines TRBV4-2 with TRBJ2-1; a possible D gene is TRBD2 (6 bases). Germline V lookup: CDR1 LGHNA, CDR2 YNFKEQ. This CDR3 region has 15 residues. The V gene lost 3 bases and the J gene lost 7 bases, with 16 bases spanning the gap. The CDR3 region has the DNA TGTGCCAGCAGCCAGTCACTCGGGAGTATTAATGAGCAGTTCTTC. Its translation: CASSQSLGSINEQFF.

The chain recombines TRBV5-1 with TRBJ2-7; tentative D call: TRBD1 (5 bases). Per the germline V gene, CDR1 is SGHRS and CDR2 is YFSETQ. The CDR3 has 18 amino acids. With 0 bases removed from V and 5 bases from J, the gap between germline ends came to 24 bases. CDR3: CASSLVTISGQGKDEQYF. In nucleotides, the CDR3 is TGCGCCAGCAGCTTGGTTACTATCTCGGGTCAGGGAAAGGACGAGCAGTACTTC.

This clone has a handful of counts. The chain links TRBV19 to TRBJ1-1; the D gene is possibly TRBD1 (5 bases). CDR1 and CDR2 (germline): LNHDA, SQIVND (reference sequence). The CDR3 covers 15 residues. Trimming removed 3 bases from V and 2 bases from J, with 13 bases in between. Here the CDR3 reads CASSIFGGGNTEAFF. The DNA of the CDR3 is TGTGCCAGTAGTATTTTCGGGGGAGGAAACACTGAAGCTTTCTTT.

The V call is TRBV5-4, the J call TRBJ2-1; D unresolved. Germline CDR1 and CDR2: SGHNT and YYREEE (reference sequence). The CDR3 is 15 amino acids. Trimming took 4 bases from V and 0 from J, leaving 11 bases between them. This CDR3 is CASSGFGRSYNEQFF. The CDR3 bases are TGTGCCAGCAGCGGTTTTGGCCGCTCCTACAATGAGCAGTTCTTC.

The chain links TRBV19 to TRBJ1-5, with D unresolved. CDR3 size: 15 residues. Trimming left V 4 bases short and J 2 bases short, with 12 bases between. Germline V gene data show CDR1 as LNHDA and CDR2 as SQIVND (reference sequence). The CDR3 loop is CASSNGLVGNQPQHF. The DNA of the CDR3 is TGTGCCAGTAGTAATGGGCTCGTAGGCAATCAGCCCCAGCATTTT.

This clone was seen more than once but under ten times. The V call is TRBV9, the J call TRBJ2-5; D call uncertain. Between the trimmed V and J ends, which lost 0 bases and 1 base, there was a span of 10 bases. Germline V gene sequence: CDR1 SGDLS, CDR2 YYNGEE. This CDR3 is 15 amino acids long. The CDR3 coding sequence is TGTGCCAGCAGCGTAGGTGGCCGGGCCCAAGAGACCCAGTACTTC. Translated, it gives CASSVGGRAQETQYF. Based on the CDR3 plus reference TRBV9 and TRBJ2-5, the full variable domain is DSGVTQTPKHLITATGQRVTLRCSPRSGDLSVYWYQQSLDQGLQFLIQYYNGEERAKGNILERFSAQQFPDLHSELNLSSLELGDSALYFCASSVGGRAQETQYFGPGTRLLVL.

The gene calls are TRBV7-3 and TRBJ2-6; D possibly corresponds to TRBD2 (5 bases). From germline, CDR1 is SGHTA and CDR2 FQGTGA. The CDR3 runs to 14 residues. The V gene lost 7 bases and the J gene lost 0 bases, with 7 bases spanning the gap. Here the CDR3 reads CASTEGSGANVLTF. Written as DNA, the CDR3 is TGTGCCAGCACTGAGGGCTCTGGGGCCAACGTCCTGACTTTC.

The rearrangement joins TRBV5-1 to TRBJ2-5, with TRBD2 identical over 11 bases. Germline trimming cut 3 bases from V and 5 bases from J; bases unmatched to any gene: 6. This CDR3 spans 15 amino acids. Germline CDR1 reads SGHRS; CDR2 reads YFSETQ. The CDR3 nucleotides read TGCGCCAGCAGCTGGCTAGCGGGGGGAGGGGAGACCCAGTACTTC. It specifies CASSWLAGGGETQYF.

A few counts support this clone. V and J are TRBV5-1 and TRBJ2-6, with 9 nucleotides matching TRBD1. V was clipped by 5 bases and J by 4 bases; unmatched bases: 4. The CDR3 is made up of 15 amino acids. The germline V gene encodes CDR1 SGHRS and CDR2 YFSETQ. The CDR3 sequence is CASRQGASGANVLTF. The CDR3 DNA is TGCGCCAGCAGACAGGGGGCGTCGGGGGCCAACGTCCTGACTTTC. The full variable domain, with the rest looked up from reference TRBV5-1 and TRBJ2-6, is KAGVTQTPRYLIKTRGQQVTLSCSPISGHRSVSWYQQTPGQGLQFLFEYFSETQRNKGNFPGRFSGRQFSNSRSEMNVSTLELGDSALYLCASRQGASGANVLTFGAGSRLTVL.